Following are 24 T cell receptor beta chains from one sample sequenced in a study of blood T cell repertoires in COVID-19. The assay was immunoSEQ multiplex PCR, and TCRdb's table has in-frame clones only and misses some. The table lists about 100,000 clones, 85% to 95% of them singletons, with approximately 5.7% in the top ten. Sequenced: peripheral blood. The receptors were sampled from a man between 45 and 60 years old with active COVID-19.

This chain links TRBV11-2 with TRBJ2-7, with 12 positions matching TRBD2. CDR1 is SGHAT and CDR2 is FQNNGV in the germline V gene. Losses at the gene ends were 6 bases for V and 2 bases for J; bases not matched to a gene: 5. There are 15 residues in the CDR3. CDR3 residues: CASRPLAGGAYEQYF. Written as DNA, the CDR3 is TGTGCCAGCAGACCACTAGCGGGAGGCGCCTACGAGCAGTACTTC. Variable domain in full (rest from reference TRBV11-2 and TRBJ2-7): EAGVAQSPRYKIIEKRQSVAFWCNPISGHATLYWYQQILGQGPKLLIQFQNNGVVDDSQLPKDRFSAERLKGVDSTLKIQPAKLEDSAVYLCASRPLAGGAYEQYFGPGTRLTVT.

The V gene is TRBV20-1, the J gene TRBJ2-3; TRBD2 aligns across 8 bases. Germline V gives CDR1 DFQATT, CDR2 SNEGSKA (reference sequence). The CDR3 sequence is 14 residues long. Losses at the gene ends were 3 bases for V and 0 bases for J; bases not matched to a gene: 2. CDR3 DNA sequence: TGCAGTGCTAGTAGCGGGATAAGCACAGATACGCAGTATTTT. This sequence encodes CSASSGISTDTQYF.

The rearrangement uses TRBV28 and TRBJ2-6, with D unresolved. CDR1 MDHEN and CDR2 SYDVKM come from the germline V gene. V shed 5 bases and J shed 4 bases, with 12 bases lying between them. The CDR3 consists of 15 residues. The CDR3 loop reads CASSPHKTGANVLTF. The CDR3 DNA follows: TGTGCCAGCAGTCCACACAAGACAGGGGCCAACGTCCTGACTTTC.

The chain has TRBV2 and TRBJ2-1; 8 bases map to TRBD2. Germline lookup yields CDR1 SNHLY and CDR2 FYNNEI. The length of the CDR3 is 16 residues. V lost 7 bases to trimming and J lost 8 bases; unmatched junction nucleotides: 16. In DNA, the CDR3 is TGTGCCAGCACCCTGGGGGGGGCTAGCGGGTTGGATGAGCAGTTCTTC. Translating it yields CASTLGGASGLDEQFF.

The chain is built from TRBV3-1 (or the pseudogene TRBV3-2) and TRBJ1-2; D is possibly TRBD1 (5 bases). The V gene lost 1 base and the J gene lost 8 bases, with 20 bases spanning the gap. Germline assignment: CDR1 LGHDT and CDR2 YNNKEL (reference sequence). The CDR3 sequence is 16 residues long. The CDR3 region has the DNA TGTGCCAGCAGCCAAGGAGGATCTGGGGCAGGTGGGGGCTACACCTTC. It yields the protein CASSQGGSGAGGGYTF.

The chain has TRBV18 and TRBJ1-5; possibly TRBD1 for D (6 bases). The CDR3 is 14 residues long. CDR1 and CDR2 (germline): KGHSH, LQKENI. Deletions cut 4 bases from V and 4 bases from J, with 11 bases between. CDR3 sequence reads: CASSRQEGNQPQHF. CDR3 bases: TGTGCCAGCTCACGACAGGAAGGGAATCAGCCCCAGCATTTT.

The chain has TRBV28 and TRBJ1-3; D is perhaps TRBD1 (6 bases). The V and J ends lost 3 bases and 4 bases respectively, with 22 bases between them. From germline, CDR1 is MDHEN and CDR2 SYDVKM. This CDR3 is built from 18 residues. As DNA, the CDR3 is TGTGCCAGCAGTTTTAAGAGGGACACGCTGAGACCAGGAAACACCATATATTTT. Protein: CASSFKRDTLRPGNTIYF. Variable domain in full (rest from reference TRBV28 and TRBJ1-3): DVKVTQSSRYLVKRTGEKVFLECVQDMDHENMFWYRQDPGLGLRLIYFSYDVKMKEKGDIPEGYSVSREKKERFSLILESASTNQTSMYLCASSFKRDTLRPGNTIYFGEGSWLTVV.

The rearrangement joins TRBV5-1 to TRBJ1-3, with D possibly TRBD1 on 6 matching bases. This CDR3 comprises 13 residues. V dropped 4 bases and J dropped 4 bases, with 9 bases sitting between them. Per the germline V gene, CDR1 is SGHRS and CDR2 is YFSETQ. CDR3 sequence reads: CASSRDNGNTIYF. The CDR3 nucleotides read TGCGCCAGCAGCCGGGACAACGGAAACACCATATATTTT.

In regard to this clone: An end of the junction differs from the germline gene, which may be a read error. CDR3 loop: CASSPRPGSGYEQYF. CDR3 sequence (DNA): TGTGCCAGCTCGCCACGGCCTGGGTCGGGGTACGAGCAGTACTTC. This chain links TRBV18 with TRBJ2-7, with a weak D call TRBD2 (5 bases). The germline V gene has CDR1 KGHSH and CDR2 LQKENI. This CDR3 comprises 15 residues.

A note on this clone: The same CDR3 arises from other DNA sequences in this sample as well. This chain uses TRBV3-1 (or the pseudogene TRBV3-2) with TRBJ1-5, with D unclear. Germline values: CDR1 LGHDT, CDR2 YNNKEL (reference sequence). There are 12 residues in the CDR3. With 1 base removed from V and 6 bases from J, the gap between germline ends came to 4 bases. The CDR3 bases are TGTGCCAGCAGCCAAGCAGGTCAGCCCCAGCATTTT. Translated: CASSQAGQPQHF.

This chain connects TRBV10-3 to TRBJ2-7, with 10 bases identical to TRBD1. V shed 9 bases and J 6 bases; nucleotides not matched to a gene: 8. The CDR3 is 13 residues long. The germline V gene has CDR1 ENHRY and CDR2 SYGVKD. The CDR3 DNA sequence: TGTGCCATGACCCGGGACAGGGGAGGCGAGCAGTACTTC. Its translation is CAMTRDRGGEQYF.

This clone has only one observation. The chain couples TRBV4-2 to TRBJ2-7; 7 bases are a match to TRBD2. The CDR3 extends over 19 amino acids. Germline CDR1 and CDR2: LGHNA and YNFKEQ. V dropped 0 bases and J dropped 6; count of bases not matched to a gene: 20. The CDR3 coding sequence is TGTGCCAGCAGCCAAGAAATTGAGCGACTAGCTAACGTACCGGGCGAGCAGTACTTC. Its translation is CASSQEIERLANVPGEQYF.

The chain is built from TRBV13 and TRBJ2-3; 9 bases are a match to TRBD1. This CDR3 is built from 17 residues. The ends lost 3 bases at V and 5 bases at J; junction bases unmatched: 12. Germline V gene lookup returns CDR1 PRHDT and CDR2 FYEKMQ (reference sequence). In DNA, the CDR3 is TGTGCCAGCAGCTTTACTGCCCGGGACAGGGACAGAGATACGCAGTATTTT. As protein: CASSFTARDRDRDTQYF.

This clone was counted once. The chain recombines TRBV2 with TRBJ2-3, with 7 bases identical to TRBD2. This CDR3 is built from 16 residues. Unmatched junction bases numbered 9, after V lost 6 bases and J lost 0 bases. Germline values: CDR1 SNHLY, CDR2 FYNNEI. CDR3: CASSVLAPASTDTQYF. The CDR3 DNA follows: TGTGCCAGCAGCGTACTAGCGCCAGCTAGCACAGATACGCAGTATTTT.

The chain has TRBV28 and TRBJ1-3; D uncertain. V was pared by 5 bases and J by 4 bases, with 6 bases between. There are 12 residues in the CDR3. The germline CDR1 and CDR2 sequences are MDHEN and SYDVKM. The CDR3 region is CASSPGGNTIYF. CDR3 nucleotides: TGTGCCAGCAGTCCGGGGGGAAACACCATATATTTT.

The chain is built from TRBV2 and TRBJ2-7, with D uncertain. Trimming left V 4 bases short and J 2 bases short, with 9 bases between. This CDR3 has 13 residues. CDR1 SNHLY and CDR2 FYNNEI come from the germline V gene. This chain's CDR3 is CASSVWQAYEQYF. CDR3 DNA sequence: TGTGCCAGCAGTGTCTGGCAGGCCTACGAGCAGTACTTC.

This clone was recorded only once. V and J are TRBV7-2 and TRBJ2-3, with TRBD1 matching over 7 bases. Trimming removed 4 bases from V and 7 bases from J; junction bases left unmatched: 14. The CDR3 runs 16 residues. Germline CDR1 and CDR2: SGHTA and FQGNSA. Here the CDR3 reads CASSSPGTEVQYTQYF. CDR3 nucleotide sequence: TGTGCCAGCAGCTCACCCGGGACAGAGGTTCAGTATACGCAGTATTTT.

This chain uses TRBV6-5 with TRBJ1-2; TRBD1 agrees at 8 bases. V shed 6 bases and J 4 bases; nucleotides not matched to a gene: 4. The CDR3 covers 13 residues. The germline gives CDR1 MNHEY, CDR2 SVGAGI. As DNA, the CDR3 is TGTGCCAGCAGGGCAGGGGGCCGCTATGGCTACACCTTC. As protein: CASRAGGRYGYTF.

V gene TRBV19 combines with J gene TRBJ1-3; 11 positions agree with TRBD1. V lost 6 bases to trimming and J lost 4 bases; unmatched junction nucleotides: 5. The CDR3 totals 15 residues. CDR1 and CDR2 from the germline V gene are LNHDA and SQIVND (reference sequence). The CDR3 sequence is CASSEDRGRGNTIYF. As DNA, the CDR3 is TGTGCCAGTAGCGAGGACAGGGGGCGCGGAAACACCATATATTTT.

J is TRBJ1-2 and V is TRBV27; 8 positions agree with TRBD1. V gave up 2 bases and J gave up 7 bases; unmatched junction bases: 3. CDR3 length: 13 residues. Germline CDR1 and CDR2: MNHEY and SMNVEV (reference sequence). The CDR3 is CASSLGQGSGYTF. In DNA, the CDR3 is TGTGCCAGCAGTTTAGGACAGGGCAGTGGCTACACCTTC.

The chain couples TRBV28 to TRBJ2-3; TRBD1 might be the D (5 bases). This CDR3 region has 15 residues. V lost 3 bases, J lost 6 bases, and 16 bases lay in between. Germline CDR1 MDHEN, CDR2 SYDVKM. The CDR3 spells CASSFSGARRDTQYF. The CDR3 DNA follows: TGTGCCAGCAGTTTTTCTGGGGCGCGTAGGGATACGCAGTATTTT.

The DNA for the CDR3 is TGTGCCAGTAGTTTTACAGGAAACACTGAAGCTTTCTTT. Amino acid sequence: CASSFTGNTEAFF. This rearrangement joins TRBV19 to TRBJ1-1; TRBD1 is a possible D gene (5 bases). The CDR3 covers 13 residues. Trimming took off 5 bases at V and 2 bases at J, with 9 bases between the two ends. From germline, CDR1 is LNHDA and CDR2 SQIVND (reference sequence).

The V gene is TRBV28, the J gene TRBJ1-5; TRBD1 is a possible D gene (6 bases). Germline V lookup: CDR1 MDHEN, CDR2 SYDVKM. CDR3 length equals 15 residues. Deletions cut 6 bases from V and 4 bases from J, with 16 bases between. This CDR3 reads CASSTDSALNQPQHF. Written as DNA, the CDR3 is TGTGCCAGCAGCACGGACAGTGCACTTAATCAGCCCCAGCATTTT.

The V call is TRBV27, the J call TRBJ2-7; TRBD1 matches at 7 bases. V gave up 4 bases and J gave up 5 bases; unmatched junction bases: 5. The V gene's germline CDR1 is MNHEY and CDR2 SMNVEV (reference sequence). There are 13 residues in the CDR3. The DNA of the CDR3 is TGTGCCAGCAGTTCCCCGACAGGGAACGAGCAGTACTTC. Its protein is CASSSPTGNEQYF.